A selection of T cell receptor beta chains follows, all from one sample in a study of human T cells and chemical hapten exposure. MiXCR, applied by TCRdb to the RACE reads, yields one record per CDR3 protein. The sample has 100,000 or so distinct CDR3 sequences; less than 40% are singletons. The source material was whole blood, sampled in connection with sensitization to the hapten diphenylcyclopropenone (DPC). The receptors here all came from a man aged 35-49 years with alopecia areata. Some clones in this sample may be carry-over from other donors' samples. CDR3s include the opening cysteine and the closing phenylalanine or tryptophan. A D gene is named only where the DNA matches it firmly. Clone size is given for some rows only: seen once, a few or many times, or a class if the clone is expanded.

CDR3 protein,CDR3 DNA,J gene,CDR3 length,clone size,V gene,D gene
CASTLGADTQYF,TGTGCCAGCACCTTGGGTGCAGATACGCAGTATTTT,TRBJ2-3,12,-,TRBV6-2/TRBV6-3,-
CASSLETGYNEQFF,TGCGCCAGCAGCTTGGAAACAGGGTACAATGAGCAGTTCTTC,TRBJ2-1,14,-,TRBV5-1,-
CASSPEGGAGNQPQHF,TGTGCCAGCAGCCCCGAAGGGGGCGCAGGGAATCAGCCCCAGCATTTT,TRBJ1-5,16,-,TRBV7-2,TRBD1
CASSPGLAGGTVGKNIQYF,TGTGCCAGCAGTCCTGGACTAGCGGGGGGAACGGTCGGCAAAAACATTCAGTACTTC,TRBJ2-4,19,-,TRBV2,TRBD2
CSFSQSVTEAFF,TGCAGCTTCTCGCAATCCGTCACTGAAGCTTTCTTT,TRBJ1-1,12,-,TRBV29-1,-
CASTGLAVDTQYF,TGTGCCAGTACGGGACTAGCAGTAGATACGCAGTATTTT,TRBJ2-3,13,few,TRBV21-1,-
CASGETGANIQYF,TGTGCCAGCGGAGAGACAGGTGCAAACATTCAGTACTTC,TRBJ2-4,13,-,TRBV7-9,-
CASSEIRGASAFF,TGTGCCAGCAGTGAAATAAGGGGCGCTTCTGCTTTCTTT,TRBJ1-1,13,-,TRBV2,-
CASSSLGSQSTQYF,TGTGCCAGCTCCAGCTTAGGAAGTCAGTCTACGCAGTATTTT,TRBJ2-3,14,-,TRBV18,-
CASSFGETGKTAKNIQYF,TGTGCCAGCAGTTTTGGGGAAACAGGGAAGACAGCCAAAAACATTCAGTACTTC,TRBJ2-4,18,-,TRBV28,-
CAISESRGTGANVLTF,TGTGCCATCAGTGAGTCGCGGGGGACTGGGGCCAACGTCCTGACTTTC,TRBJ2-6,16,-,TRBV10-3,TRBD2
CASSPTTGYAGANVLTF,TGTGCCAGCAGTCCTACTACAGGGTACGCTGGGGCCAACGTCCTGACTTTC,TRBJ2-6,17,-,TRBV12-3/TRBV12-4,-
CASSPGPAYEQYF,TGTGCCAGCAGCCCGGGACCGGCCTACGAGCAGTACTTC,TRBJ2-7,13,-,TRBV12-3/TRBV12-4,-
CASSGKDTQYF,TGTGCCAGCAGCGGTAAAGATACGCAGTATTTT,TRBJ2-3,11,-,TRBV6-6,-
CASSFSRQGGLDTQYF,TGTGCCAGCAGTTTTTCCCGACAGGGAGGTTTGGATACGCAGTATTTT,TRBJ2-3,16,-,TRBV27,-
CASSRLQTNTGELFF,TGTGCCAGCAGTCGACTACAAACGAACACCGGGGAGCTGTTTTTT,TRBJ2-2,15,-,TRBV7-2,-
CASSIQGIAHEQYF,TGTGCCAGCAGCATACAGGGGATCGCCCACGAGCAGTACTTC,TRBJ2-7,14,-,TRBV12-3/TRBV12-4,TRBD1
CASQGSTDTQYF,TGTGCTAGTCAGGGTAGCACAGATACGCAGTATTTT,TRBJ2-3,12,-,TRBV12-5,-
CASSDTQDRAETQYF,TGTGCCAGCAGCGACACCCAGGACCGGGCGGAGACCCAGTACTTC,TRBJ2-5,15,few,TRBV6-1,-
CASTWTATIYF,TGTGCCAGCACTTGGACAGCCACCATATATTTT,TRBJ1-3,11,-,TRBV2,-
CSVAGATEAFF,TGCAGCGTAGCAGGGGCCACTGAAGCTTTCTTT,TRBJ1-1,11,few,TRBV29-1,-
CASIDRRGLEAFF,TGTGCCAGCATCGACAGGAGGGGATTAGAAGCTTTCTTT,TRBJ1-1,13,-,TRBV6-2/TRBV6-3,-
CASSPGDYGYTF,TGTGCCAGCAGTCCAGGGGACTATGGCTACACCTTC,TRBJ1-2,12,-,TRBV12-3/TRBV12-4,-
CATSEPGQGAFGGELFF,TGTGCCACCAGTGAACCCGGACAGGGGGCGTTCGGCGGGGAGCTGTTTTTT,TRBJ2-2,17,few,TRBV24-1,TRBD1
CSASLPGGTEAFF,TGCAGTGCTAGTTTACCCGGTGGCACTGAAGCTTTCTTT,TRBJ1-1,13,-,TRBV20-1,-
CASSRSGRQTDTQYF,TGTGCCAGCAGCCGTAGCGGGAGACAGACAGATACGCAGTATTTT,TRBJ2-3,15,-,TRBV11-2,TRBD2
CASSEGGEANEKLFF,TGTGCCAGCAGTGAAGGAGGGGAAGCTAATGAAAAACTGTTTTTT,TRBJ1-4,15,-,TRBV25-1,-
CASSLEVLAIYNEQFF,TGTGCCAGCAGCTTAGAGGTTTTAGCGATCTACAATGAGCAGTTCTTC,TRBJ2-1,16,-,TRBV7-8,-
CASSPGPPRTEAFF,TGTGCCAGCAGTCCGGGCCCTCCGAGGACTGAAGCTTTCTTT,TRBJ1-1,14,-,TRBV6-2/TRBV6-3,-
CASSLTVKHAEAFF,TGTGCCAGCAGCTTGACAGTGAAACACGCTGAAGCTTTCTTT,TRBJ1-1,14,few,TRBV13,-
CSALPGTGGHTQYF,TGCAGCGCCTTACCCGGGACAGGGGGCCATACGCAGTATTTT,TRBJ2-3,14,few,TRBV29-1,TRBD1
CASGDATSGRAHNEQFF,TGTGCCAGCGGGGACGCGACTAGCGGGAGGGCTCACAATGAGCAGTTCTTC,TRBJ2-1,17,few,TRBV9,TRBD2
CASSLLQSGSSTDTQYF,TGCGCCAGCAGCTTACTTCAAAGCGGGAGCTCCACAGATACGCAGTATTTT,TRBJ2-3,17,-,TRBV5-1,TRBD2
CASSYPGVETQYF,TGTGCCAGCAGTTACCCAGGGGTAGAGACCCAGTACTTC,TRBJ2-5,13,-,TRBV6-2/TRBV6-3,-
CASSRAGTGAEKLFF,TGCGCCAGCAGTCGGGCCGGGACAGGGGCCGAAAAACTGTTTTTT,TRBJ1-4,15,few,TRBV4-3,TRBD1
CASSAGFSGYNEQYF,TGTGCCAGCAGCGCCGGTTTCTCGGGGTACAACGAGCAGTACTTC,TRBJ2-7,15,few,TRBV9,-
CASSQEITVNEQFF,TGTGCCAGCAGCCAAGAAATAACCGTGAATGAGCAGTTCTTC,TRBJ2-1,14,-,TRBV3-1,-
CASRGTGRNTEAFF,TGTGCCAGCAGGGGGACAGGGAGGAACACTGAAGCTTTCTTT,TRBJ1-1,14,few,TRBV6-2/TRBV6-3,TRBD1
CASQRESSYNEQFF,TGTGCCAGCCAGCGGGAGAGCTCCTACAATGAGCAGTTCTTC,TRBJ2-1,14,few,TRBV6-2/TRBV6-3,TRBD2
CATRGPESSYNEQFF,TGTGCCACCAGGGGGCCGGAAAGCTCCTACAATGAGCAGTTCTTC,TRBJ2-1,15,-,TRBV24-1,-
CASSLREQSRETQYF,TGTGCCAGCAGTTTACGAGAACAGTCCCGCGAGACCCAGTACTTC,TRBJ2-5,15,few,TRBV12-3/TRBV12-4,-
CASSLEQGLKTEAFF,TGCGCCAGCAGCTTAGAGCAGGGGTTAAAGACTGAAGCTTTCTTT,TRBJ1-1,15,few,TRBV5-1,-
CASSFLAGGSWNEQFF,TGTGCCAGCAGCTTTCTAGCGGGGGGTTCTTGGAATGAGCAGTTCTTC,TRBJ2-1,16,-,TRBV7-3,TRBD2
CASSLSGGQETQYF,TGTGCCAGCAGCTTATCGGGAGGGCAAGAGACCCAGTACTTC,TRBJ2-5,14,few,TRBV7-2,TRBD2
CASSPRGTTVYNEQFF,TGTGCCAGCTCACCCCGCGGGACTACGGTCTACAATGAGCAGTTCTTC,TRBJ2-1,16,-,TRBV18,TRBD2
CASSLGVGTETGELFF,TGCGCCAGCAGCTTGGGAGTGGGGACAGAGACCGGGGAGCTGTTTTTT,TRBJ2-2,16,-,TRBV5-1,TRBD1
CASSGGAGRKQFF,TGTGCCAGCAGTGGGGGGGCAGGGAGAAAGCAGTTCTTC,TRBJ2-1,13,-,TRBV28,-
CASSLGFEAFF,TGTGCCAGCAGTTTGGGGTTTGAGGCTTTCTTT,TRBJ1-1,11,few,TRBV12-3/TRBV12-4,-
CASSPHRQINTIYF,TGTGCCAGCAGTCCCCACCGGCAAATAAACACCATATATTTT,TRBJ1-3,14,-,TRBV6-6,-
CANSPGTARTYEQYF,TGCGCCAACAGCCCGGGGACCGCCCGAACCTACGAGCAGTACTTC,TRBJ2-7,15,-,TRBV5-1,-
CASSFTGTANTEAFF,TGTGCCAGCAGCTTTACTGGGACAGCGAACACTGAAGCTTTCTTT,TRBJ1-1,15,-,TRBV5-6,TRBD1
CASSRKSREKLFF,TGTGCCAGCAGCCGCAAATCAAGGGAAAAACTGTTTTTT,TRBJ1-4,13,many,TRBV6-5,-